The 30 T cell receptor beta chains in this list originate from one sample, sequenced in a study of cytomegalovirus exposure and HLA in healthy donors. In the PCR, 60 Vbeta and 13 Jbeta primers were used. The data were produced by immunoSEQ multiplex PCR, yet TCRdb's version contains in-frame clones alone and is incomplete. Counted here are just under 95,000 clones, 60% to 85% occurring once; the ten biggest clones make up roughly 7.3%. The specimen sequenced was PBMCs. These receptors were taken from a man aged 45-65 years in good health and CMV-seropositive.

The CDR3 sequence is CASSFGGTGNTIYF. CDR3 coding DNA: TGTGCCAGCAGCTTCGGGGGAACCGGAAACACCATATATTTT. The J gene is TRBJ1-3, the V gene TRBV5-6; TRBD1 might be the D (5 bases). The V gene lost 2 bases and the J gene lost 4 bases, with 10 bases spanning the gap. This CDR3 is 14 amino acids long. The germline V gene encodes CDR1 SGHDT and CDR2 YYEEEE.

This clone has only one observation. The chain joins TRBV27 to TRBJ2-1; maybe TRBD2 (5 bases). V lost 3 bases, J lost 6 bases, and 15 bases lay in between. The V gene's germline CDR1 is MNHEY and CDR2 SMNVEV (reference sequence). The CDR3 sequence is 15 residues long. The CDR3 loop reads CASSFSRGWGNEQFF. The CDR3 bases are TGTGCCAGCAGTTTCTCACGGGGATGGGGCAATGAGCAGTTCTTC.

The table lists this clone with a few counts. This chain joins TRBV9 and TRBJ1-2; no firm D call. CDR3 length equals 12 residues. V was trimmed by 5 bases and J by 4 bases, leaving 9 bases between them. Germline V gene lookup returns CDR1 SGDLS and CDR2 YYNGEE. The CDR3 here is CASRTQSYGYTF. CDR3 nucleotide sequence: TGTGCCAGCAGGACACAATCCTATGGCTACACCTTC.

The CDR3 DNA reads as TGCGCCAGCAGCCAATCGGGACTGTACCAAGAGACCCAGTACTTC. This codes for CASSQSGLYQETQYF. The J gene is TRBJ2-5, the V gene TRBV4-1; the D gene is possibly TRBD2 (6 bases). The CDR3 is 15 residues long. V lost 2 bases to trimming and J lost 0 bases, with 10 bases between them. From germline, CDR1 is MGHRA and CDR2 YSYEKL.

V is TRBV10-3 and J is TRBJ2-2; 8 positions match TRBD1. Trimming took 10 bases from V and 3 from J; bases not matched to a gene: 1. This CDR3 comprises 12 residues. CDR1 and CDR2 from the germline V gene are ENHRY and SYGVKD. The CDR3 DNA reads TGTGCCACGACAGGGGACACCGGGGAGCTGTTTTTT. Translating gives CATTGDTGELFF.

The chain employs TRBV28 and TRBJ1-3; 7 bases fit TRBD1. CDR1 and CDR2 (germline): MDHEN, SYDVKM. The CDR3 covers 15 residues. The J segment lost 0 bases and the V segment lost 6 bases, leaving 5 bases of the junction unmatched. The CDR3 DNA reads TGTGCCAGCAGGGGGACAGACTTCTCTGGAAACACCATATATTTT. This codes for CASRGTDFSGNTIYF. Combining the CDR3 with reference TRBV28 and TRBJ1-3 gives the whole variable domain DVKVTQSSRYLVKRTGEKVFLECVQDMDHENMFWYRQDPGLGLRLIYFSYDVKMKEKGDIPEGYSVSREKKERFSLILESASTNQTSMYLCASRGTDFSGNTIYFGEGSWLTVV.

This clone has more than one count but fewer than ten. The CDR3 here is CASSPQRWDGYTF. The CDR3 coding sequence is TGTGCCAGCTCACCGCAGAGGTGGGATGGCTACACCTTC. The chain carries TRBV18 and TRBJ1-2, with no clear D. V dropped 3 bases and J dropped 6 bases, with 11 bases sitting between them. The CDR3 covers 13 residues. Germline values: CDR1 KGHSH, CDR2 LQKENI.

The chain uses TRBV7-2 and TRBJ2-2, with TRBD2 as a possible D gene (6 bases). Germline V lookup: CDR1 SGHTA, CDR2 FQGNSA. This CDR3 contains 15 residues. V was shortened by 4 bases and J by 5 bases, with 14 bases between the two germline ends. In nucleotides, the CDR3 is TGTGCCAGCAGCTCAGGTGGGACTTGGACCGGGGAGCTGTTTTTT. This encodes CASSSGGTWTGELFF.

V is TRBV7-2 and J is TRBJ1-2; 11 bases map to TRBD1. Germline V gives CDR1 SGHTA, CDR2 FQGNSA. The junction had 4 bases not matched to a gene; V was cut back by 0 bases and J by 7 bases. The CDR3 is 15 residues long. The CDR3 here is CASSLAGQGVSGYTF. The CDR3, as DNA: TGTGCCAGCAGCTTAGCGGGACAGGGGGTGAGTGGCTACACCTTC.

Regarding this clone: One end of the junction is discordant with germline, which a read error may explain. The CDR3 region has the DNA TGCAGCGACAGAGGACAGGGAGGTGGCTACCCCTTC. Encoded protein: CSDRGQGGGYPF. The chain couples TRBV29-1 to TRBJ1-2, with 8 positions matching TRBD1. Germline CDR1 and CDR2: SQVTM and ANQGSEA. The CDR3 extends over 12 amino acids.

The chain links TRBV9 to TRBJ2-1; 11 bases line up with TRBD2. This CDR3 region has 17 residues. Looked up from germline, CDR1 is SGDLS and CDR2 is YYNGEE. Trimming cost V 2 bases and J 7 bases; bases outside gene matches: 11. CDR3 coding DNA: TGTGCCAGCAGCGTGAACTCTCTAGCGGGGGGTAATAATGAGCAGTTCTTC. Its translation is CASSVNSLAGGNNEQFF.

The rearrangement uses TRBV5-1 and TRBJ1-1; TRBD1 matches at 9 bases. V dropped 3 bases and J dropped 1; count of bases not matched to a gene: 4. The CDR3 runs 15 residues. In germline, CDR1 is SGHRS, CDR2 YFSETQ. This CDR3 reads CASSSRQGGNTEAFF. In DNA, the CDR3 is TGCGCCAGCAGCTCCAGACAGGGGGGGAACACTGAAGCTTTCTTT.

The rearrangement uses TRBV7-6 and TRBJ1-1, with D unresolved. The CDR3 consists of 15 residues. Germline V lookup: CDR1 SGHVS, CDR2 FNYEAQ. V was clipped by 1 base and J by 3 bases, with 12 bases between them. The CDR3 region is CASSLVRSSYTEAFF. The CDR3 bases are TGTGCCAGCAGCTTAGTCCGGAGTTCTTACACTGAAGCTTTCTTT.

The chain carries TRBV11-2 and TRBJ2-7, with D possibly TRBD1 on 5 matching bases. Germline V gene data show CDR1 as SGHAT and CDR2 as FQNNGV. V was trimmed by 3 bases and J by 3 bases, leaving 15 bases between them. The CDR3 runs to 15 residues. CDR3 sequence (DNA): TGTGCCAGCAGCTTTGGGGATGACAGATTCTACGAGCAGTACTTC. Translating gives CASSFGDDRFYEQYF.

Note on this clone: A read error may produce the germline difference seen at one junction end. The V and J genes are TRBV28 and TRBJ1-5; D gene uncertain. This CDR3 spans 15 amino acids. Per the germline V gene, CDR1 is MDHEN and CDR2 is SYDVKM. The chain's CDR3 is CASSARGSGNQPQNF. The CDR3 coding sequence is TGTGCCAGCAGCGCCCGGGGATCGGGCAATCAGCCCCAGAATTTT.

The chain couples TRBV19 to TRBJ1-2, with D uncertain. The CDR3 covers 15 residues. Between the trimmed V and J ends, which lost 6 bases and 8 bases, there was a span of 22 bases. Germline V gene sequence: CDR1 LNHDA, CDR2 SQIVND (reference sequence). The CDR3 sequence: CASSRPDGKGGGYTF. CDR3 sequence (DNA): TGTGCCAGTAGCCGACCCGACGGGAAAGGTGGAGGCTACACCTTC.

The chain carries TRBV5-1 and TRBJ2-2, with no clear D. This CDR3 has 15 residues. V shed 5 bases and J shed 0 bases, with 11 bases lying between them. Germline CDR1 SGHRS, CDR2 YFSETQ. The chain's CDR3 is CASSPSSANTGELFF. In DNA, the CDR3 is TGCGCCAGCAGTCCGTCGAGCGCGAACACCGGGGAGCTGTTTTTT.

The chain is built from TRBV27 and TRBJ1-5; D possibly corresponds to TRBD1 (6 bases). Germline assignment: CDR1 MNHEY and CDR2 SMNVEV (reference sequence). The CDR3 loop spans 14 amino acids. The germline V and J ends were trimmed by 0 bases and 7 bases, with 10 bases remaining between them. The CDR3 DNA reads TGTGCCAGCAGTTTATCGGGCGGGGGCCAGCCCCAGCATTTT. Translating gives CASSLSGGGQPQHF.

The V and J genes are TRBV29-1 and TRBJ2-5; D unclear. The CDR3 loop spans 12 amino acids. V lost 3 bases and J 0 bases, leaving 5 bases between the germline ends. From germline, CDR1 is SQVTM and CDR2 ANQGSEA. The CDR3: CSVDRNQETQYF. The CDR3 DNA follows: TGCAGCGTTGACAGGAACCAAGAGACCCAGTACTTC.

The chain couples TRBV5-1 to TRBJ1-4, with D tentatively TRBD1 (5 bases). CDR3 length: 14 residues. Germline CDR1 is SGHRS and CDR2 is YFSETQ. The V end was cut by 0 bases, the J end by 7 bases, with 10 bases between. In DNA, the CDR3 is TGCGCCAGCAGCTTGGGCAGGGTCGGTGAAAAACTGTTTTTT. Protein: CASSLGRVGEKLFF.

The chain carries TRBV18 and TRBJ1-1, with D possibly being TRBD1 (5 bases). This CDR3 contains 15 residues. Germline V gene lookup returns CDR1 KGHSH and CDR2 LQKENI. Trimming took 1 base from V and 3 from J, leaving 12 bases between them. CDR3 amino acids: CASSPRIGGDTEAFF. The CDR3 DNA reads TGTGCCAGCTCACCACGAATCGGGGGGGACACTGAAGCTTTCTTT.

The rearrangement links TRBV5-6 to TRBJ2-5; 10 nucleotides align to TRBD1. The CDR3 is made up of 14 amino acids. With V trimmed by 3 bases and J by 3 bases, 2 bases remained unmatched. CDR1 is SGHDT, CDR2 YYEEEE, per germline. The CDR3 is CASSYGTGEETQYF. The DNA of the CDR3 is TGTGCCAGCAGCTACGGGACAGGGGAAGAGACCCAGTACTTC.

This clone was detected only a few times. The sample carries other DNA sequences with the same CDR3. The chain joins TRBV19 to TRBJ2-2, with 7 bases lining up with TRBD1. Germline assignment: CDR1 LNHDA and CDR2 SQIVND (reference sequence). The CDR3 loop spans 15 amino acids. V was pared by 1 base and J by 1 base, with 0 bases of the junction left unmatched. The CDR3 nucleotides are TGTGCCAGTAGTATAGCAGGGGGGAACACCGGGGAGCTGTTTTTT. Protein sequence: CASSIAGGNTGELFF.

V and J are TRBV28 and TRBJ1-1; possible D gene TRBD1, 6 bases. CDR3 length: 19 amino acids. The V and J ends lost 6 bases and 2 bases respectively, with 28 bases between them. Per the germline V gene, CDR1 is MDHEN and CDR2 is SYDVKM. The CDR3, as DNA: TGTGCCAGCAGGGAGGGGGGGGCAATAGGTTTCGGTTCTAACACTGAAGCTTTCTTT. It is translated as CASREGGAIGFGSNTEAFF. Drawing the rest from reference TRBV28 and TRBJ1-1, the complete variable domain is DVKVTQSSRYLVKRTGEKVFLECVQDMDHENMFWYRQDPGLGLRLIYFSYDVKMKEKGDIPEGYSVSREKKERFSLILESASTNQTSMYLCASREGGAIGFGSNTEAFFGQGTRLTVV.

The chain couples TRBV19 to TRBJ1-1; 9 bases line up with TRBD1. V lost 6 bases, J lost 6 bases, and 14 bases stayed unmatched. This CDR3 region has 16 residues. CDR1 is LNHDA and CDR2 is SQIVND in the germline V gene (reference sequence). The CDR3 sequence: CASSPRKDRGTPEAFF. CDR3 coding DNA: TGTGCCAGTAGCCCCAGAAAGGACAGGGGTACGCCTGAAGCTTTCTTT.

The chain carries TRBV25-1 and TRBJ1-5; D might be TRBD1 (6 bases). V lost 1 base to trimming and J lost 6 bases, with 13 bases between them. Germline lookup yields CDR1 MGHDK and CDR2 SYGVNS. The CDR3 is 15 residues long. The CDR3 loop reads CASSESGTTAQPQHF. The CDR3 nucleotides read TGTGCCAGCAGTGAATCTGGGACAACGGCTCAGCCCCAGCATTTT.

The chain combines TRBV19 with TRBJ2-7; 7 bases are shared with TRBD2. CDR3 length equals 16 residues. V lost 5 bases to trimming and J lost 5 bases; unmatched junction nucleotides: 15. Germline CDR1 LNHDA, CDR2 SQIVND (reference sequence). Written as DNA, the CDR3 is TGTGCCAGTAGTCTCAAACCACTGACTAGCAACCACGAGCAGTACTTC. Translation gives CASSLKPLTSNHEQYF.

The chain has TRBV21-1 and TRBJ1-4; whether TRBD1, the table's D call, matches the DNA was not checked. TRBV21-1 is given as a pseudogene. This CDR3 comprises 17 residues. The CDR3: CASSKGVWDRVTEKLFF. The CDR3 DNA follows: TGTGCCAGCAGCAAAGGGGTTTGGGACAGGGTAACCGAAAAACTGTTTTTT.

The gene calls are TRBV5-1 and TRBJ1-1, with 7 bases that match TRBD1. Trimming cost V 0 bases and J 0 bases; bases outside gene matches: 5. The V gene's germline CDR1 is SGHRS and CDR2 YFSETQ. This CDR3 spans 16 amino acids. The CDR3 sequence: CASSLGTGTVNTEAFF. The CDR3 nucleotides read TGCGCCAGCAGCTTGGGAACAGGGACAGTGAACACTGAAGCTTTCTTT. Filled out from reference TRBV5-1 and TRBJ1-1, the complete variable domain reads KAGVTQTPRYLIKTRGQQVTLSCSPISGHRSVSWYQQTPGQGLQFLFEYFSETQRNKGNFPGRFSGRQFSNSRSEMNVSTLELGDSALYLCASSLGTGTVNTEAFFGQGTRLTVV.

Here the CDR3 DNA reads TGTGCCAGTGCGACCGCCGGGGGTTCACCCCTCCACTTT. It specifies CASATAGGSPLHF. This chain uses TRBV19 with TRBJ1-6; D may be TRBD1 (5 bases). Germline V gene sequence: CDR1 LNHDA, CDR2 SQIVND (reference sequence). The CDR3 is made up of 13 amino acids. Trimming took off 8 bases at V and 9 bases at J, with 14 bases between the two ends.